This T cell receptor beta chain was found in a study of shared clonotypes between healthy human individuals. Overall study: CD8 memory received one plate per donor, CD8 naive two, CD4 memory three and CD4 naive three.

Sequencing was performed with immunoSEQ multiplex PCR; in TCRdb, only in-frame clones are kept and a portion is missing. This table holds roughly 2.2 million clones, over 85% found once. This CDR3 has 15 amino acids. CDR1 is SGHRS, CDR2 YFSETQ, per germline. Unmatched junction bases numbered 11, after V lost 6 bases and J lost 4 bases. Sequencing was carried out using naive CD4+ T cells from PBMCs. Subset noted: CD45RA+ positively selected. The chain employs TRBV5-1 and TRBJ1-2; 8 positions match TRBD1. The sequence was obtained from a man between 18 and 35 years old in good health. Some clones in this sample may be carry-over from other donors' samples. The CDR3 bases are TGCGCCAGCACCGAGGGGACAGGTCGGGTCTATGGCTACACCTTC. It codes for CASTEGTGRVYGYTF.